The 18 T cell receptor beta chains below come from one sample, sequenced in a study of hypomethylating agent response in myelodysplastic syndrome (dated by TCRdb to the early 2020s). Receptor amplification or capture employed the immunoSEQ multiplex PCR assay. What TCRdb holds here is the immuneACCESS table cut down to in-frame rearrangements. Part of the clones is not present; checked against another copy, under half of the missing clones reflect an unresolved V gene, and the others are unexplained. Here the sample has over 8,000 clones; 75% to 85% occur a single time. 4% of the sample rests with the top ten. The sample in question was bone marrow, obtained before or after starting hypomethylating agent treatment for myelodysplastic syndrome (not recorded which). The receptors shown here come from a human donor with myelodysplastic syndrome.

The CDR3 region is CASSFQGQSEKLFF. For the CDR3, the DNA is TGTGCCAGCAGCTTTCAAGGACAGTCAGAAAAACTGTTTTTT. This rearrangement joins TRBV5-4 to TRBJ1-4; D may be TRBD1 (6 bases). CDR1 and CDR2 from the germline V gene are SGHNT and YYREEE (reference sequence). With 2 bases removed from V and 8 bases from J, the gap between germline ends came to 13 bases. This CDR3 is built from 14 residues.

DNA of the CDR3: TGTGCCAGCAGCTTGGCCGGCGGGAGCGCCTACGAGCAGTACTTC. This gives the protein CASSLAGGSAYEQYF. The V call is TRBV5-4, the J call TRBJ2-5; 7 positions agree with TRBD2. The J call may be wrong; the DNA end is better matched by TRBJ2-7. CDR3 length: 15 amino acids. The V gene's germline CDR1 is SGHNT and CDR2 YYREEE (reference sequence).

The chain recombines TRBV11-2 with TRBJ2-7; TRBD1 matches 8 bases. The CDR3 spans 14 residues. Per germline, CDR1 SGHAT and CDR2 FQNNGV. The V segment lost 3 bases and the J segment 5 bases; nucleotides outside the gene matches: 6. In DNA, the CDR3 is TGTGCCAGCAGCTTCTACGACAGGGGAAACGAGCAGTACTTC. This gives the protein CASSFYDRGNEQYF. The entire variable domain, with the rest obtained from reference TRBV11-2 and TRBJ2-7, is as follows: EAGVAQSPRYKIIEKRQSVAFWCNPISGHATLYWYQQILGQGPKLLIQFQNNGVVDDSQLPKDRFSAERLKGVDSTLKIQPAKLEDSAVYLCASSFYDRGNEQYFGPGTRLTVT.

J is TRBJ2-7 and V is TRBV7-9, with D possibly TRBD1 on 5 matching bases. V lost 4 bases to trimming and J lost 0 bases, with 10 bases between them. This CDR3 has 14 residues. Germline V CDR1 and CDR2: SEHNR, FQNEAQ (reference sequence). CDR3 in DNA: TGTGCCAGCAGCTGGGGCGCAAACTCCTACGAGCAGTACTTC. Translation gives CASSWGANSYEQYF.

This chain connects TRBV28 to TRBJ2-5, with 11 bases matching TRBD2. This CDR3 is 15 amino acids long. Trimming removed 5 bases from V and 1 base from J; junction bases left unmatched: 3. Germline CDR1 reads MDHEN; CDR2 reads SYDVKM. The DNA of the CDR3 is TGTGCCAGCAGTCCCGGGACTAGCGGCCAAGAGACCCAGTACTTC. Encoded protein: CASSPGTSGQETQYF.

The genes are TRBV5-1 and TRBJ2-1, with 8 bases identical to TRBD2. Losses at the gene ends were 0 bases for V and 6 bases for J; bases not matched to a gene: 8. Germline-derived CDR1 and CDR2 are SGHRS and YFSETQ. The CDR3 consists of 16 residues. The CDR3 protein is CASSLDSGRVGNEQFF. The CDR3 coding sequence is TGCGCCAGCAGCTTGGACTCCGGGAGGGTGGGCAATGAGCAGTTCTTC.

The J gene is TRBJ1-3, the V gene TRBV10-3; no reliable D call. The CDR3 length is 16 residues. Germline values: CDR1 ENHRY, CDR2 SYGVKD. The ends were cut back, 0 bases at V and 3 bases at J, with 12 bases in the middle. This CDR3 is CAISESTRGSGNTIYF. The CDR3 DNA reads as TGTGCCATCAGTGAGTCGACTCGGGGTAGTGGAAACACCATATATTTT.

The CDR3 protein is CASSDSRDLTGELFF. The CDR3 DNA reads as TGCGCCAGCAGTGATTCCAGGGACCTAACCGGGGAGCTGTTTTTT. This chain connects TRBV10-1 to TRBJ2-2, with D perhaps being TRBD1 or TRBD2 (5 bases each). The CDR3 is made up of 15 amino acids. Germline-derived CDR1 and CDR2 are WNHNN and SYGVQD (reference sequence). The ends were cut back, 3 bases at V and 5 bases at J, with 13 bases in the middle.

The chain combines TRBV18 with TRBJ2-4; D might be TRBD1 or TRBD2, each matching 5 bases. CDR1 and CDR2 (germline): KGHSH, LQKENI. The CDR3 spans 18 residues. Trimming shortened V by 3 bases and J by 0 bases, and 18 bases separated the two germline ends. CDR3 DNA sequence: TGTGCCAGCTCACCGTTGGGGACGTTCTCCGTAGCCAAAAACATTCAGTACTTC. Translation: CASSPLGTFSVAKNIQYF.

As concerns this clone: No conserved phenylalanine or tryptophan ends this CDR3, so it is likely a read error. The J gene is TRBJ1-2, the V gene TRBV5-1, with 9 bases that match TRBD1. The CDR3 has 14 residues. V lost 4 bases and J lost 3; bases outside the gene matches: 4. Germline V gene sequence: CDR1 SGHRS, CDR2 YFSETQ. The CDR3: CASSPGQGYYGYTL. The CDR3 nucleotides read TGCGCCAGCAGCCCGGGACAGGGATACTATGGCTACACCCTC.

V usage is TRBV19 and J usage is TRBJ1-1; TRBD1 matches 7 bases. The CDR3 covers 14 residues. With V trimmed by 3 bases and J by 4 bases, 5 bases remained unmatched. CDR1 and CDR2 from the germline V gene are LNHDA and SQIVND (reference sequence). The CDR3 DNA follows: TGTGCCAGTAGTATTAGGGGGCTGGGCACTGAAGCTTTCTTT. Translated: CASSIRGLGTEAFF. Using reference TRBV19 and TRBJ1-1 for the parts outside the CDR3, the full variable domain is DGGITQSPKYLFRKEGQNVTLSCEQNLNHDAMYWYRQDPGQGLRLIYYSQIVNDFQKGDIAEGYSVSREKKESFPLTVTSAQKNPTAFYLCASSIRGLGTEAFFGQGTRLTVV.

The DNA for the CDR3 is TGCGCCAGCAGCCAAGACGGGGGTGCTTTCTTT. Its protein product is CASSQDGGAFF. The chain links TRBV4-1 to TRBJ1-1, with D tentatively TRBD1 (5 bases). There are 11 residues in the CDR3. Between the trimmed V and J ends, which lost 0 bases and 11 bases, there was a span of 7 bases. CDR1 and CDR2 (germline): MGHRA, YSYEKL.

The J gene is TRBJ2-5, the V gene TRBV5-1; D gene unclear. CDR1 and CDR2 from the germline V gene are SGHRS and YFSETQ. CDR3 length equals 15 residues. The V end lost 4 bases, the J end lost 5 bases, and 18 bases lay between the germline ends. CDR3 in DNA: TGCGCCAGCAGCGAATCGCCGGCTGGGATGGAGACCCAGTACTTC. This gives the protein CASSESPAGMETQYF. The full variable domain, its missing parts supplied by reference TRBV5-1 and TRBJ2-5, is KAGVTQTPRYLIKTRGQQVTLSCSPISGHRSVSWYQQTPGQGLQFLFEYFSETQRNKGNFPGRFSGRQFSNSRSEMNVSTLELGDSALYLCASSESPAGMETQYFGPGTRLLVL.

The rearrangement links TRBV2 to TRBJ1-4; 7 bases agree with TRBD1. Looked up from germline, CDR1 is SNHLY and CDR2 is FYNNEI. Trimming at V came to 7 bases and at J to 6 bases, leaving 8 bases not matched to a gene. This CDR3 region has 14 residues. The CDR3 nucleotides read TGTGCCAGCACCCCGGGACAGCCAGATGAAAAACTGTTTTTT. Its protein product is CASTPGQPDEKLFF.

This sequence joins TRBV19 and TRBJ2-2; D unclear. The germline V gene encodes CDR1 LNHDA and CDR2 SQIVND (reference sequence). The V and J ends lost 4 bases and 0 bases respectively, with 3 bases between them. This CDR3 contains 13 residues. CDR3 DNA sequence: TGTGCCAGTAGTAACCCGAACACCGGGGAGCTGTTTTTT. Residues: CASSNPNTGELFF.

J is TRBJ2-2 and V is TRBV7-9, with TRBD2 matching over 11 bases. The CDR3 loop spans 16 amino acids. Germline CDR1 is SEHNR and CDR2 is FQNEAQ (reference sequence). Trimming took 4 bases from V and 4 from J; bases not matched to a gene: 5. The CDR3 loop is CASSSFSGRATGELFF. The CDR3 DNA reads TGTGCCAGCAGCTCTTTTAGCGGGAGGGCCACCGGGGAGCTGTTTTTT.

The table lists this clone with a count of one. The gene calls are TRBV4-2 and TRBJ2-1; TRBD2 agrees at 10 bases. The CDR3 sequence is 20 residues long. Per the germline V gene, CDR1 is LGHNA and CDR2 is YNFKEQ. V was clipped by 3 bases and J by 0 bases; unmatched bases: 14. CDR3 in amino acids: CASSQFDSSGGASSYNEQFF. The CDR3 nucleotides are TGTGCCAGCAGCCAGTTTGATTCCAGCGGGGGGGCGAGCTCCTACAATGAGCAGTTCTTC.

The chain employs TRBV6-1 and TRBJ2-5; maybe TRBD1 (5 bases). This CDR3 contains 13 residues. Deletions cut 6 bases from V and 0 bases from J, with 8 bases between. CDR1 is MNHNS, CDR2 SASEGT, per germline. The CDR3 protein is CASRRQYQETQYF. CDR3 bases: TGTGCCAGCAGGAGACAGTACCAAGAGACCCAGTACTTC.